This T cell receptor beta chain stems from a study of blood T cell repertoires in COVID-19. This clone showed up just once. The germline CDR1 and CDR2 sequences are SGHNT and YENEEA. V lost 0 bases, J lost 5 bases, and 13 bases lay in between. This CDR3 region has 15 residues. Assay: immunoSEQ multiplex PCR; the TCRdb copy retains only in-frame clones and omits some. The sample carries more than 200,000 clones, about 84% recorded once. The clonotype was recovered from a man aged 25 to 40 with acute COVID-19. The sample consisted of PBMCs or T cells enriched from blood (not recorded which). V and J are TRBV11-3 and TRBJ1-1; D is possibly TRBD1 (6 bases). For the CDR3, the DNA is TGTGCCAGCAGCTTAGAAGGGGTCCAGGGGACTGAAGCTTTCTTT. This gives the protein CASSLEGVQGTEAFF.